This entry concerns a single T cell receptor beta chain. Authors' processing steps: How many nucleated cells were present was estimated from reference gene primer amplification. Assay: immunoSEQ multiplex PCR; the TCRdb copy retains only in-frame clones and omits some. V and J calls plus clone size are reproduced from that table; the DNA served to infer D and trimming. The sample lists tens of thousands of clones; about 85% were seen once. The data belong to a study of blood T cell repertoires in COVID-19. Across the study: Both acute and convalescent COVID-19 samples were obtained from the United States, Italy and Spain. From T cells, B-cell-depleted T cells, or PBMCs came the material, which was cDNA or gDNA.

The sample taken for sequencing was peripheral blood. The sequence was obtained from a man between 65 and 80 years old with acute or convalescent COVID-19.

CDR3 protein: CASSRDRGTDTQYF. In DNA form, the CDR3 reads TGCGCCAGCTCTCGGGACAGGGGCACAGATACGCAGTATTTT. The genes are TRBV5-1 and TRBJ2-3, with 9 bases that match TRBD1. This CDR3 has 14 amino acids. V shed 7 bases, J shed 1 base, and the junction held 4 bases outside the gene matches. Germline CDR1 SGHRS, CDR2 YFSETQ.